These 10 T cell receptor beta chains were sequenced from one sample in a study of CD8+ T cells in alopecia areata. RNA extraction and reverse transcription yielded cDNA as sequencing template. Clones were read by immunoSEQ multiplex PCR, and TCRdb kept only the in-frame ones, dropping some. Among under 250,000 clones, 50% to 60% were seen once, and the ten largest hold 0.45%. The sample was CD4+ T cells sorted from blood, taken at week 0. These receptors originate from a human donor with alopecia areata.

This clone was recorded a few times. This chain connects TRBV11-2 to TRBJ2-7; the D is unclear. V was shortened by 1 base and J by 3 bases, with 7 bases between the two germline ends. This CDR3 is 13 amino acids long. Germline CDR1 and CDR2: SGHAT and FQNNGV. CDR3 coding DNA: TGTGCCAGCAGCTTAGGCCGGTACTACGAGCAGTACTTC. Its translation: CASSLGRYYEQYF.

This clone showed up just a few times. Other DNA sequences from this sample encode an identical CDR3 as well. The chain employs TRBV4-1 and TRBJ2-7; no reliable D call. Trimming removed 1 base from V and 1 base from J, with 8 bases in between. CDR3 length: 14 amino acids. From germline, CDR1 is MGHRA and CDR2 YSYEKL. In DNA, the CDR3 is TGCGCCAGCAGCCAAGTGGGCCGTTCCTACGAGCAGTACTTC. Residues: CASSQVGRSYEQYF.

This chain uses TRBV30 with TRBJ2-3, with a weak D call TRBD1 (6 bases). Trimming left V 1 base short and J 6 bases short, with 17 bases between. The CDR3 contains 15 residues. CDR1 is GTSNPN and CDR2 is SVGIG in the germline V gene (reference sequence). This CDR3 is CAWSAGRSQGDTQYF. The CDR3 nucleotides read TGTGCCTGGAGTGCCGGACGGAGCCAGGGGGATACGCAGTATTTT. Complete variable domain (other parts from reference TRBV30 and TRBJ2-3): SQTIHQWPATLVQPVGSPLSLECTVEGTSNPNLYWYRQAAGRGLQLLFYSVGIGQISSEVPQNLSASRPQDRQFILSSKKLLLSDSGFYLCAWSAGRSQGDTQYFGPGTRLTVL.

This sequence joins TRBV29-1 and TRBJ2-1; the D is unclear. This CDR3 has 14 amino acids. Germline loops: CDR1 SQVTM, CDR2 ANQGSEA. The ends were cut back, 5 bases at V and 0 bases at J, with 11 bases in the middle. This CDR3 is CSVLSLGSYNEQFF. DNA of the CDR3: TGCAGCGTTCTGAGTCTAGGCTCCTACAATGAGCAGTTCTTC.

The chain uses TRBV29-1 and TRBJ1-1; D is ambiguous. V shed 2 bases and J shed 2 bases, with 9 bases lying between them. The CDR3 contains 13 residues. CDR1 and CDR2 (germline): SQVTM, ANQGSEA. CDR3 coding DNA: TGCAGCGTTGAATGGGGAAGAAACACTGAAGCTTTCTTT. This codes for CSVEWGRNTEAFF.

The chain combines TRBV9 with TRBJ1-4, with a tentative D call TRBD1 (5 bases). V was clipped by 4 bases and J by 4 bases, with 23 bases between them. The CDR3 covers 18 residues. Germline-derived CDR1 and CDR2 are SGDLS and YYNGEE. The CDR3 here is CASSSAGAAKGHNEKLFF. The DNA of the CDR3 is TGTGCCAGCAGCTCGGCTGGGGCAGCGAAGGGGCATAATGAAAAACTGTTTTTT.

The V call is TRBV5-4, the J call TRBJ2-5; D ambiguous. Germline V gene lookup returns CDR1 SGHNT and CDR2 YYREEE (reference sequence). This CDR3 has 12 amino acids. The V and J ends lost 6 bases and 3 bases respectively, with 9 bases between them. The CDR3 here is CASKRGEETQYF. CDR3 nucleotides: TGTGCCAGCAAAAGAGGTGAAGAGACCCAGTACTTC.

This clone has ten or more counts. The chain employs TRBV29-1 and TRBJ2-5, with 7 positions matching TRBD1. J lost 5 bases, V lost 7 bases, and 7 bases had no gene match. The CDR3 totals 12 residues. Germline loops: CDR1 SQVTM, CDR2 ANQGSEA. In DNA form, the CDR3 reads TGCAGCGGGAACAGGGGCGGTGAGACCCAGTACTTC. Translation gives CSGNRGGETQYF.

The chain links TRBV4-1 to TRBJ1-1; a possible D gene is TRBD1 (5 bases). The germline V gene has CDR1 MGHRA and CDR2 YSYEKL. The CDR3 covers 17 residues. V dropped 6 bases and J dropped 1 base, with 21 bases sitting between them. The CDR3 nucleotides read TGCGCCAGCAGGACAGACGCCGGCCGGGAAAAGAACACTGAAGCTTTCTTT. Its translation is CASRTDAGREKNTEAFF.

The chain couples TRBV6-5 to TRBJ2-2, with D perhaps matching TRBD1 (5 bases). V lost 2 bases and J 6 bases, leaving 10 bases between the germline ends. Germline values: CDR1 MNHEY, CDR2 SVGAGI. CDR3 length: 14 residues. This chain's CDR3 is CASSYGRVAGELFF. The CDR3 bases are TGTGCCAGCAGTTACGGCAGGGTTGCCGGGGAGCTGTTTTTT.